This is a list of T cell receptor beta chains from one sample in a study of identical twins. TCRdb re-called the 5' RACE reads through MiXCR, storing one row per CDR3 protein. The table lists under 400,000 distinct CDR3 sequences, about 9% of them singletons. The material sequenced was naive T cells sorted from blood. The receptors were gathered from a woman aged 45-60 years in good health. CDR3s include the opening cysteine and the closing phenylalanine or tryptophan. D genes are given only for firm matches. Size values are once, few and many counts, or a class for expanded clones, and some rows have none.

j_call d_call clone_size v_call cdr3_nt cdr3_aa
TRBJ2-5 . few TRBV20-1 TGCAGTGCCCCGGTTGGCAGTTACCAAGAGACCCAGTACTTC CSAPVGSYQETQYF
TRBJ1-1 . many TRBV12-3/TRBV12-4 TGTGCCAGCAGTACTGGAACCGCAAGTGGGACCATGAACACTGAAGCTTTCTTT CASSTGTASGTMNTEAFF
TRBJ2-3 . . TRBV5-1 TGCGCCAGCAGCCGCGGGCAGGCCGGAAATACGCAGTATTTT CASSRGQAGNTQYF
TRBJ2-3 TRBD2 . TRBV7-9 TGTGCCAGCAGCTTGCGACTAGCGGAGGGGGGGGATACGCAGTATTTT CASSLRLAEGGDTQYF
TRBJ1-4 . . TRBV5-1 TGCGCCAGCAGCACCGGTCGAGGGAGTTCAACTAATGAAAAACTGTTTTTT CASSTGRGSSTNEKLFF
TRBJ2-1 . . TRBV7-6 TGTGCCAGCAGCTTAGCGAGAGGGAGAGAGCAGTTCTTC CASSLARGREQFF
TRBJ2-5 TRBD1 many TRBV5-1 TGCGCCAGCATTAAGACAGGGGCCACACAAGAGACCCAGTACTTC CASIKTGATQETQYF
TRBJ2-1 . . TRBV27 TGTGCCAGCAGTCCTACGGACAGACGGCTGAGGAATGAGCAGTTCTTC CASSPTDRRLRNEQFF
TRBJ2-1 TRBD1 many TRBV6-5 TGTGCCAGCAGTTACTCCCAGGGGGCTCCCCAGGAGCAGTTCTTC CASSYSQGAPQEQFF
TRBJ1-5 TRBD1 . TRBV20-1 TGCAGTGCTAGACCAGGGGGCGGCTATCAGCCCCAGCATTTT CSARPGGGYQPQHF
TRBJ2-5 . few TRBV20-1 TGCAGTGCTAGCGCCGAGACCCAGTACTTC CSASAETQYF
TRBJ2-2 . many TRBV12-3/TRBV12-4 TGTGCCAGCAGTCCAGGACGGACCGGGGAGCTGTTTTTT CASSPGRTGELFF
TRBJ2-1 TRBD1 few TRBV12-3/TRBV12-4 TGTGCCAGCAGTCTGCCGTGGGACAGGGCCAGTGAGCAGTTCTTC CASSLPWDRASEQFF
TRBJ2-1 TRBD1 . TRBV19 TGTGCCAGTAGAAACAGGGGGCAGGCGGGTGAGCAGTTCTTC CASRNRGQAGEQFF
TRBJ1-1 . . TRBV18 TGTGCCAGCTCACAAGGGCAGGGAATTGAAGCTTTCTTT CASSQGQGIEAFF
TRBJ1-2 TRBD1 . TRBV4-1 TGCGCCAGCAGCCAGCCGACAGGGGGCGTAGGCTATGGCTACACCTTC CASSQPTGGVGYGYTF
TRBJ2-5 . . TRBV6-6 TGTGCCAGCAGTTACCCAAAAGAGACCCAGTACTTC CASSYPKETQYF
TRBJ2-3 . . TRBV29-1 TGCAGCGTTGAGGTGGTGGATACGCAGTATTTT CSVEVVDTQYF
TRBJ1-1 . . TRBV14 TGTGCCAGCAGCCAACTAGGACGGCACCAGAACACTGAAGCTTTCTTT CASSQLGRHQNTEAFF
TRBJ2-5 . many TRBV6-6 TGTGCCAGCAGTTACCTAACAGGGAATCGGGAGACCCAGTACTTC CASSYLTGNRETQYF
TRBJ2-5 . few TRBV11-2 TGTGCCAGCACCCCCACGAGGCTGAAAAGCGGGGAGACCCAGTACTTC CASTPTRLKSGETQYF
TRBJ2-5 . few TRBV12-5 TGTGCTAGTGCCAAGCTAGGGGAGACCCAGTACTTC CASAKLGETQYF
TRBJ2-1 TRBD1 few TRBV24-1 TGTGCCACCAGCAGTTTGACAGGGGCAAACAATGAGCAGTTCTTC CATSSLTGANNEQFF
TRBJ2-7 TRBD1 many TRBV7-9 TGTGCCAGCAGCCGCACAGGGGGGCTAATCGAGCAGTACTTC CASSRTGGLIEQYF
TRBJ2-7 TRBD2 few TRBV5-5 TGTGCCAGCAGCTTGGCCGCGCGGGAGGTGTTCGAGCAGTACTTC CASSLAAREVFEQYF
TRBJ2-3 TRBD1 many TRBV14 TGTGCCAGCAGCCAGTCAGGGGGCGGCGATACGCAGTATTTT CASSQSGGGDTQYF
TRBJ1-1 . few TRBV6-1 TGTGCCAGCAGTGAATTGGGAGCTTTCTTT CASSELGAFF
TRBJ1-3 . many TRBV7-9 TGTGCCAGCAGCTTAGGGGCCTTGGGCACCATATATTTT CASSLGALGTIYF
TRBJ1-1 . . TRBV18 TGTGCCAGCTCACCGCTTGAAGGACTAAACACTGAAGCTTTCTTT CASSPLEGLNTEAFF
TRBJ1-1 . . TRBV12-3/TRBV12-4 TGTGCCAGCAGTTTAATGACAGGAAACACTGAAGCTTTCTTT CASSLMTGNTEAFF
TRBJ2-1 . many TRBV7-2 TGTGCCAGCAGCAATAATCCGTTTAGCCCCTACAATGAGCAGTTCTTC CASSNNPFSPYNEQFF
TRBJ2-1 TRBD2 many TRBV3-1 TGTGCCAGCAGCCAATTAGCGGGATCCTACAATGAGCAGTTCTTC CASSQLAGSYNEQFF
TRBJ2-5 . . TRBV20-1 TGCAGTGCAAATCCTTCCTCTAGCAGGGGAGAGACCCAGTACTTC CSANPSSSRGETQYF
TRBJ2-7 TRBD1 . TRBV20-1 TGCAGTGCTAGATTTCAGGGGGACGAGCAGCACTTC CSARFQGDEQHF
TRBJ2-7 . many TRBV5-1 TGCGCCAGCAAACAGGGGGGGAGCTACGAGCAGTACTTC CASKQGGSYEQYF
TRBJ2-6 . few TRBV11-2 TGTGCCAGCAGCTTAGTACTGTCCGGGGCCAACGTCCTGACTTTC CASSLVLSGANVLTF
TRBJ2-3 . . TRBV6-1 TGTGCCAGCAGTCCAGAGGGGTTGAGCACAGATACGCAGTATTTT CASSPEGLSTDTQYF
TRBJ2-5 . many TRBV12-3/TRBV12-4 TGCGCCAGCAGCTTTACCGAGACCCAGTACTTC CASSFTETQYF
TRBJ2-5 . many TRBV7-3 TGTGCCAGCAGCTTAACGGGGGGCGGGGTGGAGACCCAGTACTTC CASSLTGGGVETQYF
TRBJ2-1 TRBD1 many TRBV27 TGTGCCAGCAGTGACCTTGACAGGGGGAAGGACTACAATGAGCAGTTCTTC CASSDLDRGKDYNEQFF
TRBJ2-1 . few TRBV24-1 TGTGCCACCAGTGATCTGTCCAGCTCCTACAATGAGCAGTTCTTC CATSDLSSSYNEQFF
TRBJ2-1 TRBD2 . TRBV13 TGTGCCAGCAGCTTAGAAGGGGGGACTAGCGACTACAATGAGCAGTTCTTC CASSLEGGTSDYNEQFF
TRBJ2-7 TRBD2 many TRBV20-1 TGCAGTGCTTCCCTAGCGGGAGGGCCCCACGAGCAGTACTTC CSASLAGGPHEQYF
TRBJ2-1 . many TRBV5-1 TGCGCCAGCAGCTGGGGATCTCTTGAGCAGTTCTTC CASSWGSLEQFF
TRBJ1-2 . . TRBV28 TGTGCCAGCAGTTACCGATTGTTCTATGGCTACACCTTC CASSYRLFYGYTF
TRBJ2-5 . many TRBV5-6 TGTGCCAGCAGCTTGGCAGTCAGAATAGAGACCCAGTACTTC CASSLAVRIETQYF
TRBJ2-3 TRBD2 few TRBV5-1 TGCGCCAGCTCTTTGTCGGGAGGGCCAACAGATACGCAGTATTTT CASSLSGGPTDTQYF
TRBJ1-1 TRBD1 few TRBV4-1 TGCGCCAGCAGACAACAGGGGCAGAGGACTGAAGCTTTCTTT CASRQQGQRTEAFF
TRBJ2-1 TRBD2 few TRBV5-1 TGCGCCAGCATAGGTAGCGGGAGTTCCTACAATGAGCAGTTCTTC CASIGSGSSYNEQFF
TRBJ2-3 TRBD2 once TRBV3-1 TGTGCCAGCAGCCAACCCCAGGGACTAGCGGGCACAGATACGCAGTATTTT CASSQPQGLAGTDTQYF
TRBJ2-7 TRBD2 few TRBV7-9 TGTGCCAGCACCCAGCGGGAGGGCGGATCCGAGCAGTACTTC CASTQREGGSEQYF
TRBJ2-1 TRBD2 many TRBV12-3/TRBV12-4 TGTGCCAGCAGTTTATCGAGCGGGAGAGGCTACAATGAGCAGTTCTTC CASSLSSGRGYNEQFF
TRBJ1-5 . many TRBV29-1 TGCAGCGTACAGGCGGGCAATCAGCCCCAGCATTTT CSVQAGNQPQHF
TRBJ2-4 TRBD1 . TRBV2 TGTGCCAGCAGCCTCAGGGGGCTCGATGGGGAGAACATTCAGTACTTC CASSLRGLDGENIQYF
TRBJ2-7 TRBD1 . TRBV4-1 TGCGCCAGCAGCCCTACAGGGGACTCCTACGAGCAGTACTTC CASSPTGDSYEQYF
TRBJ2-1 . . TRBV5-8 TGTGCCAGCAGCCGTATGGATGAGCAGTTCTTC CASSRMDEQFF
TRBJ2-5 . few TRBV7-2 TGTGCCAGCAGCTTAGTAGGCAGAAAAGAGACCCAGTACTTC CASSLVGRKETQYF
TRBJ1-2 . many TRBV25-1 TGTGCCAGCAGTGAATCCGTGAGTGATGGCTACACCTTC CASSESVSDGYTF
TRBJ1-5 TRBD1 few TRBV2 TGTGCCAGCAGTGAAGAAACAGGGGGCCCTTCGCCCCAGCATTTT CASSEETGGPSPQHF
TRBJ2-7 . few TRBV11-2 TGTGCCAGCAGCGCGCAGACAACCTACGAGCAGTACTTC CASSAQTTYEQYF